This T cell receptor beta chain was obtained from a study of blood T cell repertoires in COVID-19. The protocol was immunoSEQ multiplex PCR, while the TCRdb copy is restricted to in-frame clones and leaves out a portion. This table has some 190,000 clones, about 81% appearing once. V shed 4 bases, J shed 0 bases, and the junction held 9 bases outside the gene matches. CDR3 size: 17 residues. The V gene's germline CDR1 is SGHRS and CDR2 YFSETQ. Recovered Cohort 3 donors showed two negative PCRs, clearance, or symptom resolution. The sample holds a few counts of this clone. The chain has TRBV5-1 and TRBJ1-1; the match to TRBD1 covers 10 bases. The sequence derives from a woman aged 25 to 39 who had recovered from COVID-19. The sample was PBMCs or T cells enriched from blood (not recorded which). The CDR3, as DNA: TGCGCCAGCAGCGTACTTGGGACAGGGGTAATGAACACTGAAGCTTTCTTT. Translated, it gives CASSVLGTGVMNTEAFF.